This entry concerns a single TCR beta chain. Antigen specificity is unknown. The entry originates in a study of Graves' ophthalmopathy and Graves' hyperthyroidism. Study-wide points: A majority of expanded thyroid clonotypes exceeding 0.001 frequency were likewise present in blood.

Ophthalmopathy not arising within 18 months of follow-up defined hyperthyroidism as stable. The PBMCs were taken from more than 8 ml of fresh peripheral blood. CDR3 length: 15 amino acids. The ends lost 3 bases at V and 6 bases at J; junction bases unmatched: 6. Germline loops: CDR1 SGHVS, CDR2 FQNEAQ. RNA served as the template for amplifying TCR beta CDR3 regions. After a first-round RT-PCR with HTBI primers, a second-round multiplex PCR was run. TCRdb analysed the multiplex PCR reads with MiXCR anew, one entry per CDR3 protein. The sample lists about 39,000 distinct CDR3 sequences; roughly 50% were seen once.

The rearrangement links TRBV7-8 to TRBJ2-7, with TRBD2 matching 12 bases. The specimen was peripheral blood. This clonotype was obtained from an adult woman with stable Graves' hyperthyroidism. Here the CDR3 DNA reads TGTGCCAGCAGCTTTCCGACTAGCGGGGGATTCGAGCAGTACTTC. Encoded protein: CASSFPTSGGFEQYF. The whole variable domain, remainder taken from reference TRBV7-8 and TRBJ2-7, is GAGVSQSPRYKVAKRGQDVALRCDPISGHVSLFWYQQALGQGPEFLTYFQNEAQLDKSGLPSDRFFAERPEGSVSTLKIQRTQQEDSAVYLCASSFPTSGGFEQYFGPGTRLTVT.